A selection of T cell receptor beta chains follows, all from one sample in a study of blood T cell repertoires in COVID-19. Using immunoSEQ multiplex PCR, the repertoire was profiled, and TCRdb retains in-frame clones only, with some absent. The data contain about 130,000 clones, roughly 83% of them singletons. The sequenced sample consisted of peripheral blood. Source of these receptors: a woman aged 80 or over with acute or convalescent COVID-19. The CDR3 runs from the conserved cysteine through the conserved F or W. The D gene is left open where the match is weak. The listing skips clone size in some rows; elsewhere it reads once, few, many or a size class.

D gene: .
V gene: TRBV6-5
J gene: TRBJ2-7
clone size: .
CDR3 protein: CASSSRAGEQYF
CDR3 DNA: TGTGCCAGCAGCTCCAGGGCTGGCGAGCAGTACTTC

D gene: TRBD2
V gene: TRBV7-9
J gene: TRBJ2-3
clone size: .
CDR3 protein: CASFPPGTRRYTQYF
CDR3 DNA: TGTGCCAGCTTCCCCCCCGGGACTAGAAGGTATACGCAGTATTTT

D gene: TRBD1
V gene: TRBV7-3
J gene: TRBJ1-5
clone size: .
CDR3 protein: CASNSDRGIGNQPQHF
CDR3 DNA: TGTGCCAGCAACTCGGACAGGGGGATCGGCAATCAGCCCCAGCATTTT

D gene: .
V gene: TRBV7-9
J gene: TRBJ1-4
clone size: .
CDR3 protein: CASSPRRMGPNEKLFF
CDR3 DNA: TGTGCCAGCAGCCCACGAAGAATGGGGCCTAATGAAAAACTGTTTTTT

D gene: .
V gene: TRBV11-2
J gene: TRBJ2-2
clone size: .
CDR3 protein: CASSLIALANTGELFF
CDR3 DNA: TGTGCCAGCAGCTTAATTGCCTTAGCGAACACCGGGGAGCTGTTTTTT

D gene: TRBD1
V gene: TRBV5-6
J gene: TRBJ2-7
clone size: .
CDR3 protein: CASSLELVTGVEQYF
CDR3 DNA: TGCGCCAGCAGCTTGGAGCTAGTGACAGGGGTCGAGCAGTACTTC

D gene: TRBD1
V gene: TRBV5-1
J gene: TRBJ1-1
clone size: .
CDR3 protein: CASSGQIFLDTEAFF
CDR3 DNA: TGCGCCAGCTCGGGACAGATATTTTTGGACACTGAAGCTTTCTTT

D gene: .
V gene: TRBV19
J gene: TRBJ2-2
clone size: .
CDR3 protein: CASRRNTGELFF
CDR3 DNA: TGTGCCAGTAGGAGAAACACCGGGGAGCTGTTTTTT

D gene: TRBD1
V gene: TRBV7-2
J gene: TRBJ1-6
clone size: .
CDR3 protein: CASSQRGTGLGSPLHF
CDR3 DNA: TGTGCCAGCAGCCAACGAGGGACAGGCCTCGGATCACCCCTCCACTTT

D gene: TRBD2
V gene: TRBV5-1
J gene: TRBJ2-3
clone size: .
CDR3 protein: CASSLDASGDTDTQYF
CDR3 DNA: TGCGCCAGCAGCTTGGATGCTAGCGGGGACACAGATACGCAGTATTTT

D gene: TRBD1
V gene: TRBV6-1
J gene: TRBJ1-2
clone size: .
CDR3 protein: CASSGADRAANYGYTF
CDR3 DNA: TGTGCCAGCAGTGGGGCGGACAGGGCAGCTAACTATGGCTACACCTTC

D gene: .
V gene: TRBV11-3
J gene: TRBJ2-3
clone size: .
CDR3 protein: CASSLDGQGGDTQYF
CDR3 DNA: TGTGCCAGCAGCTTAGATGGTCAAGGGGGAGATACGCAGTATTTT

D gene: .
V gene: TRBV19
J gene: TRBJ2-2
clone size: .
CDR3 protein: CASSILVIIETGELFF
CDR3 DNA: TGTGCCAGTAGTATTTTGGTCATAATTGAGACCGGGGAGCTGTTTTTT

D gene: .
V gene: TRBV15
J gene: TRBJ1-2
clone size: .
CDR3 protein: CATSRDNRASNYGYTF
CDR3 DNA: TGTGCCACCAGCAGAGACAACAGGGCATCTAACTATGGCTACACCTTC

D gene: .
V gene: TRBV2
J gene: TRBJ1-1
clone size: .
CDR3 protein: CASISAVDSSGVF
CDR3 DNA: TGTGCCAGCATTTCGGCCGTCGACAGTTCAGGGGTCTTT

D gene: .
V gene: TRBV18
J gene: TRBJ2-7
clone size: .
CDR3 protein: CASSPPVRDSSYEQYF
CDR3 DNA: TGTGCCAGCTCACCACCCGTCAGGGATAGCTCCTACGAGCAGTACTTC

D gene: .
V gene: TRBV19
J gene: TRBJ1-1
clone size: .
CDR3 protein: CASSTEANTEAFF
CDR3 DNA: TGTGCCAGTAGTACAGAAGCGAACACTGAAGCTTTCTTT

D gene: TRBD1
V gene: TRBV4-3
J gene: TRBJ2-4
clone size: .
CDR3 protein: CASSQDGTGVSLSKNIQYF
CDR3 DNA: TGCGCCAGCAGCCAAGATGGGACAGGGGTCTCCTTAAGCAAAAACATTCAGTACTTC

D gene: TRBD1
V gene: TRBV27
J gene: TRBJ2-2
clone size: .
CDR3 protein: CASTRKNRGTGELFF
CDR3 DNA: TGTGCCAGCACCCGTAAGAACAGGGGGACCGGGGAGCTGTTTTTT

D gene: TRBD1
V gene: TRBV5-1
J gene: TRBJ1-5
clone size: .
CDR3 protein: CASSLPFRDRGLVQPQHF
CDR3 DNA: TGCGCCAGCAGCTTACCATTCCGGGACAGGGGGTTGGTTCAGCCCCAGCATTTT

D gene: TRBD1
V gene: TRBV9
J gene: TRBJ1-2
clone size: few
CDR3 protein: CATSRLGDSVEGYTF
CDR3 DNA: TGTGCCACCTCGCGCCTGGGGGACAGCGTGGAAGGCTACACCTTC

D gene: .
V gene: TRBV14
J gene: TRBJ2-5
clone size: .
CDR3 protein: CASSQGIRIGQMYQETQYF
CDR3 DNA: TGTGCCAGCAGCCAAGGCATTCGGATCGGACAGATGTACCAAGAGACCCAGTACTTC

D gene: TRBD1
V gene: TRBV5-1
J gene: TRBJ1-1
clone size: once
CDR3 protein: CASRTGGPNTEAFF
CDR3 DNA: TGCGCCAGTAGGACAGGGGGGCCGAACACTGAAGCTTTCTTT

D gene: TRBD1
V gene: TRBV2
J gene: TRBJ1-5
clone size: .
CDR3 protein: CASRLQGKGNQPQHF
CDR3 DNA: TGTGCCAGCAGATTACAGGGGAAGGGCAATCAGCCCCAGCATTTT

D gene: .
V gene: TRBV6-5
J gene: TRBJ1-2
clone size: few
CDR3 protein: CASHPTGHYGYTF
CDR3 DNA: TGTGCCAGCCACCCCACAGGGCACTATGGCTACACCTTC

D gene: TRBD1
V gene: TRBV19
J gene: TRBJ1-5
clone size: .
CDR3 protein: CASSPVLRDRGNQPQHF
CDR3 DNA: TGTGCCAGTAGCCCGGTACTCCGGGACAGGGGCAATCAGCCCCAGCATTTT

D gene: .
V gene: TRBV27
J gene: TRBJ1-6
clone size: .
CDR3 protein: CASSFGRNSPLHF
CDR3 DNA: TGTGCCAGCAGTTTCGGGAGGAATTCACCCCTCCACTTT

D gene: TRBD1
V gene: TRBV6-5
J gene: TRBJ2-7
clone size: few
CDR3 protein: CASSDGTGVGEQYF
CDR3 DNA: TGTGCCAGCAGCGATGGGACAGGGGTCGGCGAGCAGTACTTC

D gene: TRBD1
V gene: TRBV6-6
J gene: TRBJ1-5
clone size: .
CDR3 protein: CASSGGTGSGPQHF
CDR3 DNA: TGTGCCAGCAGTGGGGGGACAGGGAGTGGGCCCCAGCATTTT

D gene: .
V gene: TRBV6-5
J gene: TRBJ1-2
clone size: .
CDR3 protein: CAGCHRAPNYGYTF
CDR3 DNA: TGTGCCGGTTGTCACAGGGCTCCTAACTATGGCTACACCTTC

D gene: TRBD1
V gene: TRBV13
J gene: TRBJ1-2
clone size: .
CDR3 protein: CASSSPDRASYGYTF
CDR3 DNA: TGTGCCAGCAGCTCCCCGGACAGGGCAAGCTATGGCTACACCTTC

D gene: .
V gene: TRBV2
J gene: TRBJ1-5
clone size: .
CDR3 protein: CASSLDGGNQPQHF
CDR3 DNA: TGTGCCAGCAGCTTGGACGGAGGAAATCAGCCCCAGCATTTT

D gene: .
V gene: TRBV12-3/TRBV12-4
J gene: TRBJ1-6
clone size: few
CDR3 protein: CASSPRNTSPLHF
CDR3 DNA: TGTGCCAGCAGTCCCAGGAACACTTCACCCCTCCACTTT

D gene: TRBD1
V gene: TRBV2
J gene: TRBJ1-2
clone size: .
CDR3 protein: CASSPRQGSGYTF
CDR3 DNA: TGTGCCAGCAGCCCTCGACAGGGAAGCGGCTACACCTTC

D gene: TRBD2
V gene: TRBV7-2
J gene: TRBJ2-1
clone size: .
CDR3 protein: CASSLILSGGGEQFF
CDR3 DNA: TGTGCCAGCAGCTTAATCCTTAGCGGGGGGGGTGAGCAGTTCTTC

D gene: TRBD2
V gene: TRBV7-3
J gene: TRBJ2-1
clone size: many
CDR3 protein: CASSFRTSDSEQFF
CDR3 DNA: TGTGCCAGCAGCTTCCGGACTAGCGATAGTGAGCAGTTCTTC

D gene: .
V gene: TRBV10-3
J gene: TRBJ1-5
clone size: .
CDR3 protein: CAITEDPGGNQPQHF
CDR3 DNA: TGTGCCATCACCGAGGACCCGGGGGGCAATCAGCCCCAGCATTTT

D gene: .
V gene: TRBV4-1
J gene: TRBJ1-3
clone size: .
CDR3 protein: CASSRFGGSGNTIYF
CDR3 DNA: TGCGCCAGCAGCCGGTTCGGGGGATCTGGAAACACCATATATTTT

D gene: TRBD2
V gene: TRBV4-1
J gene: TRBJ2-7
clone size: .
CDR3 protein: CASSPGLAGGFRSYEQYF
CDR3 DNA: TGCGCCAGCAGCCCCGGACTAGCGGGGGGTTTTAGGTCCTACGAGCAGTACTTC

D gene: .
V gene: TRBV19
J gene: TRBJ1-1
clone size: .
CDR3 protein: CASQVGVHEAFF
CDR3 DNA: TGTGCCAGCCAAGTGGGAGTCCATGAAGCTTTCTTT

D gene: TRBD1
V gene: TRBV18
J gene: TRBJ2-7
clone size: once
CDR3 protein: CASSPDRSSYEQYF
CDR3 DNA: TGTGCCAGCTCACCGGACAGGTCCTCCTACGAGCAGTACTTC

D gene: .
V gene: TRBV7-6
J gene: TRBJ1-5
clone size: .
CDR3 protein: CASSLGGGNQPQHF
CDR3 DNA: TGTGCCAGCAGCTTAGGAGGAGGCAATCAGCCCCAGCATTTT

D gene: TRBD1
V gene: TRBV2
J gene: TRBJ2-1
clone size: once
CDR3 protein: CASRVDRERGEQFF
CDR3 DNA: TGTGCCAGCAGAGTGGACAGGGAACGGGGGGAGCAGTTCTTC

D gene: TRBD1
V gene: TRBV9
J gene: TRBJ1-2
clone size: once
CDR3 protein: CASSVARTGPEDGYTF
CDR3 DNA: TGTGCCAGCAGCGTAGCTCGGACAGGGCCGGAGGATGGCTACACCTTC

D gene: .
V gene: TRBV30
J gene: TRBJ1-2
clone size: .
CDR3 protein: CAWSESRNGYTF
CDR3 DNA: TGTGCCTGGAGTGAAAGTAGAAATGGCTACACCTTC

D gene: TRBD1
V gene: TRBV3-1/TRBV3-2
J gene: TRBJ1-2
clone size: few
CDR3 protein: CASSQDTRGNGYTF
CDR3 DNA: TGTGCCAGCAGCCAAGATACCAGGGGGAATGGCTACACCTTC

D gene: .
V gene: TRBV29-1
J gene: TRBJ2-3
clone size: .
CDR3 protein: CSLLTDTQYF
CDR3 DNA: TGCAGCCTTCTGACAGATACGCAGTATTTT

D gene: .
V gene: TRBV5-1
J gene: TRBJ2-1
clone size: .
CDR3 protein: CASSPQLANRYNEQFF
CDR3 DNA: TGCGCCAGCAGCCCACAGTTGGCGAATAGATACAATGAGCAGTTCTTC

D gene: .
V gene: TRBV7-3
J gene: TRBJ1-2
clone size: few
CDR3 protein: CASSLWGMDGYTF
CDR3 DNA: TGTGCCAGCAGTCTGTGGGGCATGGACGGCTACACCTTC

D gene: .
V gene: TRBV5-4
J gene: TRBJ2-2
clone size: .
CDR3 protein: CASSLYSSMAGELFF
CDR3 DNA: TGTGCCAGCAGCTTGTACTCATCGATGGCCGGGGAGCTGTTTTTT

D gene: .
V gene: TRBV7-2
J gene: TRBJ1-2
clone size: few
CDR3 protein: CASSPSTGYYGYTF
CDR3 DNA: TGTGCCAGCAGCCCAAGCACAGGGTACTATGGCTACACCTTC

D gene: TRBD1
V gene: TRBV30
J gene: TRBJ1-4
clone size: .
CDR3 protein: CAWSVGQGRTANEKLFF
CDR3 DNA: TGTGCCTGGAGTGTAGGACAGGGAAGGACGGCTAATGAAAAACTGTTTTTT

D gene: TRBD2
V gene: TRBV7-6
J gene: TRBJ2-5
clone size: .
CDR3 protein: CASSLTSGGALGETQYF
CDR3 DNA: TGTGCCAGCAGCTTAACTAGCGGGGGGGCCCTCGGAGAGACCCAGTACTTC

D gene: .
V gene: TRBV9
J gene: TRBJ1-2
clone size: .
CDR3 protein: CASSPQNYGYTF
CDR3 DNA: TGTGCCAGCAGCCCCCAGAACTATGGCTACACCTTC

D gene: .
V gene: TRBV30
J gene: TRBJ1-1
clone size: .
CDR3 protein: CAWSQDRNTEAFF
CDR3 DNA: TGTGCCTGGAGTCAGGACAGGAACACTGAAGCTTTCTTT

D gene: TRBD1
V gene: TRBV7-9
J gene: TRBJ1-1
clone size: .
CDR3 protein: CASSLETGGTTEAFF
CDR3 DNA: TGTGCCAGCAGCTTAGAGACAGGGGGTACCACTGAAGCTTTCTTT

D gene: TRBD1
V gene: TRBV18
J gene: TRBJ1-2
clone size: .
CDR3 protein: CASSPDREAYGYTF
CDR3 DNA: TGTGCCAGCTCACCTGACAGGGAAGCATATGGCTACACCTTC

D gene: .
V gene: TRBV7-9
J gene: TRBJ1-2
clone size: once
CDR3 protein: CASSLQGAGYTF
CDR3 DNA: TGTGCCAGCAGCTTACAGGGCGCTGGCTACACCTTC